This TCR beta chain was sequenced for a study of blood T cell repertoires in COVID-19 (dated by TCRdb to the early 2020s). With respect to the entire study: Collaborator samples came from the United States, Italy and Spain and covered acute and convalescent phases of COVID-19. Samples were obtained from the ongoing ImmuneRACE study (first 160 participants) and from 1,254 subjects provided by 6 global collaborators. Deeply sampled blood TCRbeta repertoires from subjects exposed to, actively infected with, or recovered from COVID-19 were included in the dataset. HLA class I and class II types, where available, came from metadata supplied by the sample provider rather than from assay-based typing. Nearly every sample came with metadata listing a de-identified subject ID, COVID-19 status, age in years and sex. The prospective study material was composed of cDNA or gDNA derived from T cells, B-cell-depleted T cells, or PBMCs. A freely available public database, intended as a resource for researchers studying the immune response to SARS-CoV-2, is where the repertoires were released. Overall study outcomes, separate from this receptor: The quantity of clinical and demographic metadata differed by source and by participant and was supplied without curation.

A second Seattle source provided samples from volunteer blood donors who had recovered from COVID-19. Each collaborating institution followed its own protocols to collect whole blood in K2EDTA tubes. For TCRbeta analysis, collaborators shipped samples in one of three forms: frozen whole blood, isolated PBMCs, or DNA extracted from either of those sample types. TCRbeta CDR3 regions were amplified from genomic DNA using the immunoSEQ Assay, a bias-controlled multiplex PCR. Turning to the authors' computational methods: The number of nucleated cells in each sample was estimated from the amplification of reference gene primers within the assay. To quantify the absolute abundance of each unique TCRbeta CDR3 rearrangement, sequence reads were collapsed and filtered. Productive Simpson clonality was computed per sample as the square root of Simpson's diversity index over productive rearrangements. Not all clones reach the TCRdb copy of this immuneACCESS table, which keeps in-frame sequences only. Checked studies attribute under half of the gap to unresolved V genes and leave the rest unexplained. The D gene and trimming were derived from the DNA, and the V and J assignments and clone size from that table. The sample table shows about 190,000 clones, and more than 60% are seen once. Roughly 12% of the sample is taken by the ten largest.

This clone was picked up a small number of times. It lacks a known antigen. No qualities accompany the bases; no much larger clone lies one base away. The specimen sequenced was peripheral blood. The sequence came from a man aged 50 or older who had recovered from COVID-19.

CDR3 reads: CATSRLGLAENEQFF. The DNA reads as follows: TGTGCCACCAGCAGATTGGGACTAGCGGAAAATGAGCAGTTCTTC. The chain joins TRBV15 to TRBJ2-1, and TRBD2 matches 11 of the central bases. The CDR1 and CDR2 encoded by the germline V gene (reference sequence) are LNHNV and YYDKDF. V is trimmed back by 2 bases and J by 7 bases, and the junction contains 4 bases that no gene match accounts for. The CDR3, from cysteine to phenylalanine, totals 15 residues. The only DNA kept is the CDR3, 45 bases in frame from the first base.